This is a list of T cell receptor beta chains from one sample in a study of identical twins. Via MiXCR, TCRdb re-called the 5' RACE reads, giving one row per CDR3 protein. This table holds around 450,000 distinct CDR3 sequences, 12% to 15% found once. These data were also reused for a study on yellow fever vaccine responses in identical twins.

Sequenced sample: CD4+ T cells sorted from blood. These receptors came from a woman under 30 in good health. Both conserved end residues are part of each CDR3. A D gene is named only where the DNA matches it firmly. Where a row states a size, it is once, few, many or the class of an expanded clone; other rows omit it.

v_gene	d_gene	j_gene	len	abundance	CDR3aa	CDR3nt
TRBV6-6	-	TRBJ1-2	13	-	CASLLDSNYGYTF	TGTGCCAGCCTCCTAGACAGCAACTATGGCTACACCTTC
TRBV6-1	-	TRBJ2-1	14	few	CASRRDSPYNEQFF	TGTGCCAGCAGGCGGGACAGCCCGTACAATGAGCAGTTCTTC
TRBV7-2	-	TRBJ2-5	13	few	CASSLQPQGAQYF	TGTGCCAGCAGCCTCCAGCCTCAAGGGGCCCAGTACTTC
TRBV28	TRBD2	TRBJ2-3	16	few	CASSPGLARGVDTQYF	TGTGCCAGCAGTCCTGGACTAGCCAGAGGTGTAGATACGCAGTATTTT
TRBV7-2	-	TRBJ2-3	15	few	CASSPDSSSTDTQYF	TGTGCCAGCAGCCCCGACTCCTCTAGCACAGATACGCAGTATTTT
TRBV6-1	TRBD2	TRBJ2-3	13	-	CASGGSGTDTQYF	TGTGCCAGCGGCGGGAGCGGCACAGATACGCAGTATTTT
TRBV4-2	TRBD1	TRBJ2-7	20	few	CASTDPLFPGDSSLGYEQYF	TGTGCCAGCACCGATCCCCTGTTTCCCGGGGACAGTTCCCTCGGATACGAGCAGTACTTC
TRBV24-1	TRBD1	TRBJ2-2	17	few	CATSDPRDRTRGGELFF	TGTGCCACCAGTGACCCCCGGGACAGGACCCGCGGCGGGGAGCTGTTTTTT
TRBV25-1	-	TRBJ2-1	16	many	CASSELRGSSYNEQFF	TGTGCCAGCAGTGAATTGAGGGGTAGCTCCTACAATGAGCAGTTCTTC
TRBV27	TRBD1	TRBJ2-7	14	few	CASTHRQGTYEQYF	TGTGCCAGCACTCATAGACAGGGGACCTACGAGCAGTACTTC
TRBV10-3	TRBD2	TRBJ2-1	19	-	CAIRGTSGGIRASYNEQFF	TGTGCCATCAGGGGGACTAGCGGGGGGATCCGGGCGTCCTACAATGAGCAGTTCTTC
TRBV29-1	-	TRBJ1-3	17	few	CSVASPGRGSVGNTIYF	TGCAGCGTCGCTTCCCCTGGCCGGGGAAGTGTTGGAAACACCATATATTTT
TRBV24-1	-	TRBJ2-1	13	many	CATSDTRVGEQFF	TGTGCCACCAGTGATACCAGGGTCGGTGAGCAGTTCTTC
TRBV28	-	TRBJ2-5	12	few	CASSAFGETQYF	TGTGCCAGCTCGGCCTTTGGGGAGACCCAGTACTTC
TRBV6-5	TRBD2	TRBJ2-5	17	-	CASSSLRSGGAEETQYF	TGTGCCAGCAGCTCCTTGAGGAGCGGGGGGGCGGAGGAGACCCAGTACTTC
TRBV4-3	-	TRBJ2-5	13	-	CASSSDLEGTQYF	TGCGCCAGCAGCTCTGACCTAGAAGGGACCCAGTACTTC
TRBV20-1	-	TRBJ1-2	13	few	CSASRNIPYGYTF	TGCAGTGCTTCACGAAATATCCCCTATGGCTACACCTTC
TRBV20-1	TRBD2	TRBJ2-1	14	-	CSALAGARYNEQFF	TGCAGTGCCTTAGCGGGGGCCCGATACAATGAGCAGTTCTTC
TRBV3-1	TRBD1	TRBJ2-2	17	few	CASSQNPGQGGTGELFF	TGTGCCAGCAGCCAAAACCCGGGACAGGGAGGAACCGGGGAGCTGTTTTTT
TRBV5-6	-	TRBJ2-1	15	few	CASSFSPGSYNEQFF	TGTGCCAGCAGCTTCTCTCCAGGGTCTTACAATGAGCAGTTCTTC
TRBV20-1	TRBD1	TRBJ2-2	14	-	CSGTDRVGTGELFF	TGCAGTGGCACAGACAGGGTCGGGACCGGGGAGCTGTTTTTT